This TCR beta chain was sequenced during a study of spatial heterogeneity in lung cancer (dated by TCRdb to between 2019 and 2020). For the wider study: Beta-chain transcripts were consistently detected in greater numbers than alpha-chain transcripts, which likely reflected higher beta-chain transcript abundance. At surgery, hundreds of tumor regions, 64 matched nontumor lung samples and 56 PBMC samples were TCR-sequenced for both alpha and beta chains. In non-small cell lung cancer, the study made a quantitative comparison of TCR alpha and beta repertoires among multiple tumor regions, matched nontumor lung and blood. Nonsynonymous mutation counts, determined by whole-exome sequencing of tumor tissue, were related to TCR repertoire features. In the raw uncorrected reads, each unique combination of TCR and UMI appeared more than ten times on average.

Counted from cysteine to phenylalanine, this CDR3 has 14 amino acids. CDR3 DNA only is kept here, 42 bases in frame from base 1. The germline V gene provides CDR1 KGHDR and CDR2 SFDVKD. The germline ends are 13 bases apart after V is trimmed by 4 bases and J by 7 bases. In the paper's terms, the time point label means: sample taken at primary tumor resection. Without any cell sorting, TCR sequencing was performed on whole RNA extracted either from tumor and nontumor lung tissue or from cryopreserved PBMC samples. Donors were approximately 72 patients with early-stage, untreated non-small cell lung cancer from the lung TRACERx cohort. Only patients with enough RNA available from two or more tumor regions were chosen for TCR sequencing. Libraries were built with 5' RACE. Sequenced using a NextSeq 500. The TCR library protocol attached a unique molecular identifier to each TCR cDNA molecule to allow correction of PCR and sequencing errors. The authors' analysis ran thus. Decombinator tools were used for TCR identification, UMI-based error correction and CDR3 extraction. TCRs above a frequency of 2 per 1,000, corresponding to the top 1% of the tumor frequency distribution, were defined as expanded. Each repertoire was subsampled 100 times to 5,000 TCRs, after which Renyi diversity was computed with the R vegan package. CDR3 similarity networks were built from amino acid triplet string-kernel similarity, with CDR3s being connected when pairwise similarity was above 0.82. Starting from the raw public reads, TCRdb applied fastp trimming at Q25, assembled clones with MiXCR and retained in-frame beta chains. Each entry is one CDR3 protein sequence, shown with its most common DNA and genes. The V and J calls shown here were made by TCRdb, not taken from the authors' results. The sample has about 75,000 distinct CDR3 sequences on record, about 14% of them singletons. The ten top clones hold 6.5% to 7.5% of the sample.

This clonotype was picked up many times. This receptor's antigen is unknown. No clone much larger than this one lies a single base away; base qualities are absent. Results the study describes overall, beyond this receptor: Confirming at a functional level the hypothesis that regional TCRs recognize regional mutations was considered to require additional single-cell paired TCR alpha and beta sequencing. Ubiquitous expanded tumor TCRs showed up in blood more often at tumor resection than at routine follow-up.

This sequence uses TRBV24-1 and TRBJ2-1, with the identity of the D gene unclear. The material sequenced was PBMCs, taken at surgery. This TCR was recovered from a male donor with early-stage non-small cell lung cancer. The CDR3 region has the sequence CATSDPGRRNEQFF. At the DNA level, the sequence is TGTGCCACCAGTGACCCAGGAAGACGGAATGAGCAGTTCTTC.